This T cell receptor beta chain was identified in a study of cytotoxic CD8 clonotypes in ibrutinib-treated CLL. Turning to the study itself: Treatment had run for a median about twelve months, range 6 to 36, when response samples were taken. The average sample held around 260,000 productive templates and 85,000 to 100,000 productive rearrangements. General study findings and limits: Shared public clonotypes were rare, and on treatment they either got smaller or stayed the same. Pretreatment clonality was elevated relative to age-matched healthy donors and paralleled circulating CD8+ T-cell counts.

Germline CDR1 is SNHLY and CDR2 is FYNNEI. The CDR3 totals 14 residues. The germline V and J ends were trimmed by 7 bases and 2 bases, with 12 bases remaining between them. Only in-frame clones appear in the TCRdb table, and some are missing; sequencing was by immunoSEQ multiplex PCR. The sample lists 110,000 or so clones, 58% occurring once. A remark on this clone: The antigen remains undetermined.

This clonotype was sampled from a human donor with chronic lymphocytic leukemia. The source was PBMCs, collected after 24 months of ibrutinib treatment. The genes are TRBV2 and TRBJ1-5, with D tentatively TRBD1 (6 bases). In nucleotides, the CDR3 is TGTGCCAGCAAGGGGGGATTTGGCAATCAGCCCCAGCATTTT. Translation gives CASKGGFGNQPQHF.